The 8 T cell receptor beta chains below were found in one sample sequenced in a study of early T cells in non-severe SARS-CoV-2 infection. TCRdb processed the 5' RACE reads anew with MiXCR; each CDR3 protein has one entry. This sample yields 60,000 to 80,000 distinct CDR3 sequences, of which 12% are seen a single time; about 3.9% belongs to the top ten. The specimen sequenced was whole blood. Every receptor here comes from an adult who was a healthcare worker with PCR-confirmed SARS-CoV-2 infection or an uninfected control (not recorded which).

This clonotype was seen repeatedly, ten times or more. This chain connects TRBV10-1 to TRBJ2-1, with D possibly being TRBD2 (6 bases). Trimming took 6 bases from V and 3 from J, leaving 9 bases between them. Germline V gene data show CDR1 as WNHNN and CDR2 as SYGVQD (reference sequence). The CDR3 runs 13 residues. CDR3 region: CASSPGLYNEQFF. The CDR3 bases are TGCGCCAGCAGCCCGGGACTCTACAATGAGCAGTTCTTC.

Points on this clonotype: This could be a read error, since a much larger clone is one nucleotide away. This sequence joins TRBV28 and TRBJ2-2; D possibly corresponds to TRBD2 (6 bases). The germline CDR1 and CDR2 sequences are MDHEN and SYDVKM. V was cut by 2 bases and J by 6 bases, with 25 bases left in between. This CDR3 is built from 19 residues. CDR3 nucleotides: TGTGCCAGCAGTTTACCTACTCGGGATAGCGAGAGGAGGGCCGGGGAGCTGTTTTTT. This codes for CASSLPTRDSERRAGELFF.

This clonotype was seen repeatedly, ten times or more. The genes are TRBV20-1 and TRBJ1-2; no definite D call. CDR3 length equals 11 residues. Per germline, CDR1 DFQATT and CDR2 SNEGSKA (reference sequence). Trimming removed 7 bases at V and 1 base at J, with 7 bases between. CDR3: CSVEFNYGYTF. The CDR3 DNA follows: TGCAGTGTGGAATTTAACTATGGCTACACCTTC.

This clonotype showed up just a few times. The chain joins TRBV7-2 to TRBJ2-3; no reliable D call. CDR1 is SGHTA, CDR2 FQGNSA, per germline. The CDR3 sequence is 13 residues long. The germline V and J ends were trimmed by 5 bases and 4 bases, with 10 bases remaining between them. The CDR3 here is CASSPNRADTQYF. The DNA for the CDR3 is TGTGCCAGCAGCCCCAACCGGGCAGATACGCAGTATTTT.

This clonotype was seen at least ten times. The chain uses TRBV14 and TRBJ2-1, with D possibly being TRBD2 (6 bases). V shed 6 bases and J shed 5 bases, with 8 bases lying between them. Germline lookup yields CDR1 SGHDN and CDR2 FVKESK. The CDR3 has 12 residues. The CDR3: CASRRGDNEQFF. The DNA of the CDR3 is TGTGCCAGCAGGCGCGGGGACAATGAGCAGTTCTTC.

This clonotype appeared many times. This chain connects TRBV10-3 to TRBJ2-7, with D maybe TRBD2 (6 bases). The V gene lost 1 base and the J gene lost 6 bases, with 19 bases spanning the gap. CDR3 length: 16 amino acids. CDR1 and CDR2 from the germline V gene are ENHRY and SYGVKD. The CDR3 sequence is CAISELDVGTPLEQYF. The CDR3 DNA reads TGTGCCATCAGTGAGTTGGATGTGGGGACTCCGCTCGAGCAGTACTTC.

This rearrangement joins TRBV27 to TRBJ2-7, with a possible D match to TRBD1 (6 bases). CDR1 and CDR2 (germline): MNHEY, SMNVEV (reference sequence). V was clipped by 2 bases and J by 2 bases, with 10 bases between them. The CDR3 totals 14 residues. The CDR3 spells CASSLRGHTYEQYF. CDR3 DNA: TGTGCCAGCAGTTTACGGGGACATACCTACGAGCAGTACTTC.

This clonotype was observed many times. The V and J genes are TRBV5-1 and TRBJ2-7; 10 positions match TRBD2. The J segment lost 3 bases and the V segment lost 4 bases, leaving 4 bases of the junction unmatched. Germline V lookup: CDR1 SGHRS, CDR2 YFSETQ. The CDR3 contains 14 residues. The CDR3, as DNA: TGCGCCAGCAGCCTCGGACTAGCGGTCTACGAGCAGTACTTC. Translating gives CASSLGLAVYEQYF.